Listed below are T cell receptor beta chains from one sample, sequenced in a study of shared clonotypes between healthy human individuals. Sequencing was performed with immunoSEQ multiplex PCR; in TCRdb, only in-frame clones are kept and a portion is missing. The sample has roughly 660,000 clones, 90% seen once; the top ten hold 30% to 35%. The sample comprised memory CD8+ T cells from PBMCs. These TCRs come from a man aged 18 to 35 in good health. Some clones in this sample may be carry-over from other donors' samples. CDR3s leave out the opening cysteine and the closing phenylalanine or tryptophan. Clone size is given for some rows only: seen once, a few or many times, or a class if the clone is expanded.

size: .
J: TRBJ2-6
length: 13
V: TRBV7-6
CDR3: ASSLVTAGANVLT

size: once
J: TRBJ1-4
length: 15
V: TRBV7-8
CDR3: ASSLVLFGRSNEKLF

size: .
J: TRBJ2-1
length: 13
V: TRBV4-3
CDR3: ASSLDRGGNGEQF

size: .
J: TRBJ2-7
length: 13
V: TRBV4-3
CDR3: ASSQDEGGTYEQY

size: .
J: TRBJ2-7
length: 18
V: TRBV7-8
CDR3: ASSLGSQPRDRGWTHEQY

size: .
J: TRBJ1-4
length: 18
V: TRBV11-3
CDR3: ASSSHTAERGQRSNEKLF

size: .
J: TRBJ1-2
length: 12
V: TRBV14
CDR3: ASSPWTGYYGYT

size: .
J: TRBJ1-2
length: 15
V: TRBV16
CDR3: ASRHPGQLNFNYGYT

size: .
J: TRBJ2-7
length: 11
V: TRBV6-1
CDR3: ASSDSPPYEQY

size: .
J: TRBJ1-1
length: 11
V: TRBV6-1
CDR3: ASSGGGYTEAF

size: .
J: TRBJ1-4
length: 14
V: TRBV14
CDR3: ASSQDLGTDPEKLF

size: .
J: TRBJ2-7
length: 12
V: TRBV10-3
CDR3: AISGDIFAYEQY

size: .
J: TRBJ2-7
length: 15
V: TRBV4-2
CDR3: ASSQVFTQGHHYEQY

size: .
J: TRBJ2-1
length: 13
V: TRBV5-6
CDR3: ASSFSSGRAYEQF

size: few
J: TRBJ2-7
length: 14
V: TRBV2
CDR3: ASSERSSGATYEQY

size: once
J: TRBJ2-5
length: 12
V: TRBV7-9
CDR3: ASSPPGTGETQY

size: .
J: TRBJ2-3
length: 12
V: TRBV11-2
CDR3: ASSEAGGTDTQY

size: .
J: TRBJ1-3
length: 12
V: TRBV10-3
CDR3: AISPTAIGNTIY

size: once
J: TRBJ2-5
length: 12
V: TRBV25-1
CDR3: ASSKGPSWETQY

size: .
J: TRBJ2-3
length: 14
V: TRBV5-6
CDR3: ASSPPLAGGSDTQY

size: .
J: TRBJ2-7
length: 11
V: TRBV27
CDR3: ASSLGKGNEQY

size: .
J: TRBJ2-1
length: 14
V: TRBV7-9
CDR3: ASSWEAGTMYNEQF

size: .
J: TRBJ2-7
length: 11
V: TRBV29-1
CDR3: SVVGTEGYEQY

size: .
J: TRBJ1-1
length: 12
V: TRBV5-1
CDR3: ASSPDRESTEAF

size: .
J: TRBJ1-1
length: 12
V: TRBV28
CDR3: ASSFYRTSTEAF

size: .
J: TRBJ2-7
length: 14
V: TRBV10-3
CDR3: AISESWGPGIYEQY

size: .
J: TRBJ2-7
length: 13
V: TRBV15
CDR3: ATSRGLAVSYEQY

size: .
J: TRBJ1-1
length: 15
V: TRBV6-1
CDR3: ASSARTGNGGNTEAF

size: .
J: TRBJ1-1
length: 12
V: TRBV28
CDR3: ASSLSAGNTEAF

size: .
J: TRBJ2-7
length: 12
V: TRBV25-1
CDR3: ASSEGQGSYEQY

size: .
J: TRBJ2-2
length: 16
V: TRBV7-6
CDR3: ASSSRLAGVKNTGELF

size: .
J: TRBJ1-5
length: 12
V: TRBV4-1
CDR3: ASSHRGTAQPQH

size: .
J: TRBJ2-2
length: 15
V: TRBV25-1
CDR3: ASSEYAGGPLAGELF

size: .
J: TRBJ2-1
length: 11
V: TRBV27
CDR3: ASGLQGGNEQF

size: .
J: TRBJ1-1
length: 11
V: TRBV7-9
CDR3: ASSLDSKRSAF

size: .
J: TRBJ1-2
length: 12
V: TRBV18
CDR3: ASSRTESNYGYT

size: .
J: TRBJ2-1
length: 14
V: TRBV7-3
CDR3: ASSPSKGASYNEQF

size: .
J: TRBJ1-1
length: 11
V: TRBV7-9
CDR3: ASSLDLNTEAF

size: .
J: TRBJ2-2
length: 11
V: TRBV27
CDR3: ASSFWAGGELF

size: .
J: TRBJ1-1
length: 16
V: TRBV27
CDR3: ASSLLRDRGPSNTEAF

size: .
J: TRBJ2-1
length: 15
V: TRBV27
CDR3: ASSFPSGQGRYNEQF

size: .
J: TRBJ1-2
length: 13
V: TRBV5-5
CDR3: ASSSFIVANYGYT

size: .
J: TRBJ1-2
length: 11
V: TRBV6-1
CDR3: ASSGDRDYGYT

size: .
J: TRBJ2-3
length: 13
V: TRBV27
CDR3: ASSVVAGAWATQY

size: .
J: TRBJ1-5
length: 11
V: TRBV13
CDR3: ASSLGRPGPQH

size: .
J: TRBJ1-1
length: 12
V: TRBV9
CDR3: ASSAGGAGTEAF

size: .
J: TRBJ2-7
length: 12
V: TRBV7-8
CDR3: ASSLIFVAGEQY

size: .
J: TRBJ1-1
length: 12
V: TRBV15
CDR3: ATSRLLGGQEAF

size: .
J: TRBJ1-2
length: 13
V: TRBV12-5
CDR3: ASVSWGEGGYGYT

size: .
J: TRBJ2-7
length: 13
V: TRBV4-3
CDR3: ASSQEALGPYEQY

size: .
J: TRBJ2-5
length: 12
V: TRBV7-9
CDR3: ASSPRLAEETQY

size: few
J: TRBJ1-5
length: 10
V: TRBV28
CDR3: ASSPRMQPQH

size: .
J: TRBJ2-7
length: 11
V: TRBV11-2
CDR3: ASSFRQGYEQY

size: .
J: TRBJ2-1
length: 14
V: TRBV5-4
CDR3: ASSWTGTSGPNEQF

size: .
J: TRBJ2-1
length: 12
V: TRBV5-1
CDR3: ASSLEVGEGEQF

size: .
J: TRBJ2-1
length: 15
V: TRBV7-3
CDR3: ASSLTFGGGPNNEQF

size: .
J: TRBJ2-1
length: 16
V: TRBV4-3
CDR3: ASSQDEGFSGPYNEQF